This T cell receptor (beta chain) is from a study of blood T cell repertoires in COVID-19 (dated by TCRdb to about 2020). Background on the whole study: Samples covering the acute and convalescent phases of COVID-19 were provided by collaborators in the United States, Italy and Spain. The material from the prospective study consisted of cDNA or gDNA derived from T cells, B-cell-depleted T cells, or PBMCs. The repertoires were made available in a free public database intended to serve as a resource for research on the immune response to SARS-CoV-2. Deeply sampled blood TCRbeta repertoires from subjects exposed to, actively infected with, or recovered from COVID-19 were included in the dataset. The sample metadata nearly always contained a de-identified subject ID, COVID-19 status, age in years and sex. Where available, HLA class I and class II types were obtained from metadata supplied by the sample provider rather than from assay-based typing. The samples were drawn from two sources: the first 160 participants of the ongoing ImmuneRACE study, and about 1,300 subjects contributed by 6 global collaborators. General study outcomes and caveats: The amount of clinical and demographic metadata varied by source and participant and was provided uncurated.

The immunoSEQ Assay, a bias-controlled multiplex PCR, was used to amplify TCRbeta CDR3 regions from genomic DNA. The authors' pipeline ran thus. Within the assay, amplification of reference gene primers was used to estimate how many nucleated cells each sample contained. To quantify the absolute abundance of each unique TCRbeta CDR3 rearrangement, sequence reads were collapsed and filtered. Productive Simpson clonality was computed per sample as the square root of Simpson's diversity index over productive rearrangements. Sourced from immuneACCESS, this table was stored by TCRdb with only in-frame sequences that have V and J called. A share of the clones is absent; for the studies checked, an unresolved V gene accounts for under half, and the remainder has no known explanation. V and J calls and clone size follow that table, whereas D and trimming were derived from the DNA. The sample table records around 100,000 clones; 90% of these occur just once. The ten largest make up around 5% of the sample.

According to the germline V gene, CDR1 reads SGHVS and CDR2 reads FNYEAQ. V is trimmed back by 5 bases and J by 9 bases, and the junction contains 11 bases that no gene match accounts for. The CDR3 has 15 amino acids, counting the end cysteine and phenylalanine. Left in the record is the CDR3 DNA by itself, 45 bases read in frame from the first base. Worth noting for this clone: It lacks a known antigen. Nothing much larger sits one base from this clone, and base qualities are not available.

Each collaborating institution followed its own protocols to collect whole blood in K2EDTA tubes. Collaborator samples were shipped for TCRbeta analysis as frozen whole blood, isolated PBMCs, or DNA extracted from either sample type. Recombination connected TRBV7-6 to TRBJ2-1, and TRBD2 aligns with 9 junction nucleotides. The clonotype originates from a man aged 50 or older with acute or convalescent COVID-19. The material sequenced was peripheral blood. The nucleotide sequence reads TGTGCCAGCAGCCTCTTTGCGGGAGGGCCCTCTGAGCAGTTCTTC. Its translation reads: CASSLFAGGPSEQFF. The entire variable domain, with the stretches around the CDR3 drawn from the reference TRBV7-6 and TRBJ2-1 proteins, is GAGVSQSPRYKVTKRGQDVALRCDPISGHVSLYWYRQALGQGPEFLTYFNYEAQQDKSGLPNDRFSAERPEGSISTLTIQRTEQRDSAMYRCASSLFAGGPSEQFFGPGTRLTVL.